A selection of T cell receptor beta chains follows, all from one sample in a study of neoadjuvant anti-PD-1 for oral cavity cancer. Sequencing used immunoSEQ multiplex PCR; TCRdb keeps in-frame clones, though not all of them. Of 55,000 to 75,000 clones in the sample, around 85% were seen once. Sequencing used PBMCs, obtained after nivolumab (anti-PD-1) treatment. Source of these receptors: a person aged 35-80 years with oral cavity squamous cell carcinoma. CDR3s include the opening cysteine and the closing phenylalanine or tryptophan. A D gene is named only where the DNA matches it firmly. Clone size is not always given. Where it is, it says once, few, many or a class for expanded clones.

D,J,V,size,CDR3,DNA
.,TRBJ1-1,TRBV7-3,.,CASSPGADTEAFF,TGTGCCAGCAGCCCAGGGGCTGACACTGAAGCTTTCTTT
.,TRBJ2-1,TRBV21-1,.,CASSKARRAHYNEQFF,TGTGCCAGCAGCAAAGCGCGGCGGGCCCACTACAATGAGCAGTTCTTC
.,TRBJ1-1,TRBV7-9,.,CASSLDTITEAFF,TGTGCCAGCAGCTTAGACACGATCACTGAAGCTTTCTTT
TRBD2,TRBJ2-1,TRBV29-1,.,CSALAEYNEQFF,TGCAGCGCACTAGCGGAGTACAATGAGCAGTTCTTC
TRBD1,TRBJ1-2,TRBV7-6,few,CASSHDRAAGYTF,TGTGCCAGCAGCCATGACAGGGCGGCCGGCTACACCTTC
.,TRBJ1-1,TRBV7-9,.,CASSLGAGTYMNTEAFF,TGTGCCAGCAGCTTAGGGGCTGGGACATACATGAACACTGAAGCTTTCTTT
TRBD1,TRBJ1-2,TRBV30,.,CAWRGDRRRYGYTF,TGTGCCTGGAGAGGGGACAGGAGGAGGTATGGCTACACCTTC
.,TRBJ2-1,TRBV7-2,.,CASSLGLYNEQFF,TGTGCCAGCAGCTTGGGACTCTACAATGAGCAGTTCTTC
.,TRBJ1-1,TRBV4-1,.,CASSHALRTDTEAFF,TGCGCCAGCAGCCACGCACTTCGGACAGACACTGAAGCTTTCTTT
.,TRBJ1-2,TRBV27,.,CASSLRARRDYGYTF,TGTGCCAGCAGTTTACGCGCGCGGAGGGACTATGGCTACACCTTC
TRBD2,TRBJ2-7,TRBV7-3,.,CASSRLAGGGYEQYF,TGTGCCAGCAGCCGACTAGCGGGAGGGGGCTACGAGCAGTACTTC
TRBD1,TRBJ1-2,TRBV6-6,.,CASTEPAGGNYGYTF,TGTGCCAGCACCGAGCCTGCAGGGGGAAACTATGGCTACACCTTC
.,TRBJ2-2,TRBV9,.,CASSPQGGVAGELFF,TGTGCCAGCAGTCCCCAGGGCGGGGTGGCCGGGGAGCTGTTTTTT
.,TRBJ2-5,TRBV7-6,.,CASSLWTRQETQYF,TGTGCCAGCAGCTTGTGGACAAGACAAGAGACCCAGTACTTC
TRBD1,TRBJ1-2,TRBV9,.,CASSPRGNPYGYTF,TGTGCCAGCAGCCCCAGGGGGAACCCCTATGGCTACACCTTC
TRBD1,TRBJ2-5,TRBV5-1,.,CASSLGQGHQETQYF,TGCGCCAGCAGCTTAGGACAGGGGCATCAAGAGACCCAGTACTTC
.,TRBJ1-2,TRBV28,.,CASSPTWVLGGYTF,TGTGCCAGCAGTCCGACGTGGGTCCTGGGCGGCTACACCTTC
.,TRBJ1-3,TRBV27,.,CASSFRGGNTIYF,TGTGCCAGCAGTTTCCGGGGAGGAAACACCATATATTTT
TRBD1,TRBJ1-1,TRBV18,.,CASRGQESTEAFF,TGTGCCAGCCGGGGACAGGAGAGCACTGAAGCTTTCTTT
.,TRBJ1-5,TRBV7-2,.,CASSLNGPQHF,TGTGCCAGCAGCTTAAATGGGCCCCAGCATTTT
TRBD1,TRBJ1-5,TRBV30,.,CAWSGTGFQPQHF,TGTGCCTGGAGCGGGACAGGGTTTCAGCCCCAGCATTTT
.,TRBJ2-7,TRBV30,.,CAWSFYYEQYF,TGTGCCTGGTCCTTCTACTACGAGCAGTACTTC
.,TRBJ1-1,TRBV19,.,CASSIWGDTEAFF,TGTGCCAGTAGTATCTGGGGGGACACTGAAGCTTTCTTT
.,TRBJ1-2,TRBV4-2,.,CASSQDEAGKKYGYTF,TGTGCCAGCAGCCAAGATGAAGCAGGGAAGAAGTATGGCTACACCTTC
.,TRBJ2-2,TRBV9,.,CASSVSGSYTGELFF,TGTGCCAGCAGCGTCTCAGGGAGCTACACCGGGGAGCTGTTTTTT
.,TRBJ2-1,TRBV9,.,CASSARGLAEEQFF,TGTGCCAGCAGCGCCCGGGGGCTAGCGGAAGAGCAGTTCTTC
.,TRBJ1-4,TRBV4-1,.,CASSQVGLGNEKLFF,TGCGCCAGCAGCCAAGTGGGGTTGGGTAATGAAAAACTGTTTTTT
.,TRBJ1-3,TRBV27,.,CARRMGGYQANTIYF,TGTGCCAGAAGGATGGGGGGCTATCAGGCAAACACCATATATTTT
.,TRBJ2-2,TRBV10-3,.,CAISPQGTGELFF,TGTGCCATCAGTCCACAGGGCACCGGGGAGCTGTTTTTT
.,TRBJ1-2,TRBV6-1,.,CASSEPENYGYTF,TGTGCCAGCAGTGAACCAGAAAACTATGGCTACACCTTC
.,TRBJ1-2,TRBV19,.,CASSPPIGGPGGYTF,TGTGCCAGTAGTCCCCCGATCGGGGGGCCGGGAGGCTACACCTTC
.,TRBJ1-1,TRBV4-1,.,CASSQLGVHAIAFF,TGCGCCAGCAGCCAACTCGGGGTGCACGCGATAGCTTTCTTT
TRBD2,TRBJ2-1,TRBV7-9,.,CASSLLRLARDYNEQFF,TGTGCCAGCAGCTTATTAAGACTAGCGAGGGACTACAATGAGCAGTTCTTC
.,TRBJ2-7,TRBV28,.,CASSLWYVSSEQYF,TGTGCCAGCAGTTTATGGTACGTAAGCAGCGAGCAGTACTTC
TRBD1,TRBJ2-7,TRBV5-1,.,CASSLGNTGGYEQYF,TGCGCCAGCAGCTTGGGGAATACAGGGGGATACGAGCAGTACTTC
.,TRBJ1-1,TRBV19,.,CASSKGSVITEAFF,TGTGCCAGTAGTAAAGGGTCGGTAATCACTGAAGCTTTCTTT